What follows are 18 T cell receptor beta chains derived from one specimen sequenced in a study of blood T cell repertoires in COVID-19. Measured with immunoSEQ multiplex PCR; TCRdb has only the in-frame clones, and not every one. Of fewer than 120,000 clones listed, 70% to 90% are singletons. Material: peripheral blood. Receptors originate from a woman in her fifties or sixties with acute or convalescent COVID-19.

The chain joins TRBV19 to TRBJ2-5; D gene ambiguous. Looked up from germline, CDR1 is LNHDA and CDR2 is SQIVND (reference sequence). The CDR3 is 12 amino acids. Between the trimmed V and J ends, which lost 5 bases and 0 bases, there was a span of 4 bases. The CDR3 loop is CASSSDQETQYF. The DNA for the CDR3 is TGTGCCAGTAGTTCTGACCAAGAGACCCAGTACTTC.

V and J are TRBV19 and TRBJ2-2; tentatively, D is TRBD1 (7 bases). The CDR3 runs to 15 residues. V lost 6 bases and J 0 bases, leaving 11 bases between the germline ends. Germline CDR1 and CDR2: LNHDA and SQIVND (reference sequence). CDR3 amino acids: CASRGGTANTGELFF. The DNA for the CDR3 is TGTGCCAGTAGAGGGGGGACAGCGAACACCGGGGAGCTGTTTTTT.

This clone was seen once. The chain has TRBV19 and TRBJ1-5, with a possible D match to TRBD1 (5 bases). The germline gives CDR1 LNHDA, CDR2 SQIVND (reference sequence). CDR3 length: 15 residues. Trimming shortened V by 9 bases and J by 0 bases, and 15 bases separated the two germline ends. As DNA, the CDR3 is TGTGCCAGCAGTGGGGGGGATTTTAGCAATCAGCCCCAGCATTTT. Translated: CASSGGDFSNQPQHF. The full variable domain, with the rest looked up from reference TRBV19 and TRBJ1-5, is DGGITQSPKYLFRKEGQNVTLSCEQNLNHDAMYWYRQDPGQGLRLIYYSQIVNDFQKGDIAEGYSVSREKKESFPLTVTSAQKNPTAFYLCASSGGDFSNQPQHFGDGTRLSIL.

The rearrangement joins TRBV11-2 to TRBJ2-1; 9 bases are shared with TRBD1. The CDR3 is made up of 18 amino acids. Germline lookup yields CDR1 SGHAT and CDR2 FQNNGV. V gave up 5 bases and J gave up 4 bases; unmatched junction bases: 15. CDR3 coding DNA: TGTGCCAGCAGCCCCGGAAGGGGTCGGGGACAGGGATACAATGAGCAGTTCTTC. It yields the protein CASSPGRGRGQGYNEQFF.

The gene calls are TRBV4-1 and TRBJ1-1; D might be TRBD1 (5 bases). Germline-derived CDR1 and CDR2 are MGHRA and YSYEKL. Trimming left V 7 bases short and J 1 base short, with 10 bases between. The CDR3 covers 13 residues. The CDR3 nucleotides read TGCGCCAGCACGTTTGGGGCGAACACTGAAGCTTTCTTT. Residues: CASTFGANTEAFF.

The rearrangement links TRBV7-2 to TRBJ1-1; D may be TRBD1 (6 bases). This CDR3 has 17 residues. Trimming took 2 bases from V and 0 from J, leaving 16 bases between them. CDR1 SGHTA and CDR2 FQGNSA come from the germline V gene. The CDR3 loop reads CASSLRRTANLNTEAFF. CDR3 coding DNA: TGTGCCAGCAGCTTAAGGAGGACAGCAAATTTGAACACTGAAGCTTTCTTT.

V and J are TRBV18 and TRBJ1-1; TRBD1 might be the D (6 bases). Germline assignment: CDR1 KGHSH and CDR2 LQKENI. Trimming took off 4 bases at V and 8 bases at J, with 23 bases between the two ends. The CDR3 sequence is 16 residues long. The CDR3 DNA is TGTGCCAGCTCACAGTTTGGGTCGGTGCGGACAGAGGAAGCTTTCTTT. Translating it yields CASSQFGSVRTEEAFF.

V is TRBV28 and J is TRBJ2-2; TRBD2 is a possible D gene (5 bases). The CDR3 is made up of 13 amino acids. Germline V gives CDR1 MDHEN, CDR2 SYDVKM. Trimming pared 3 bases from V and 6 bases from J, leaving 8 bases between. CDR3 nucleotides: TGTGCCAGCAGTTTGTTAGCGCCCGGGGAGCTGTTTTTT. Amino acid sequence: CASSLLAPGELFF.

This chain uses TRBV5-1 with TRBJ2-2, with D tentatively TRBD1 (7 bases). Trimming left V 5 bases short and J 9 bases short, with 14 bases between. The CDR3 has 13 amino acids. CDR1 and CDR2 (germline): SGHRS, YFSETQ. The CDR3 DNA reads as TGCGCCAGCAGGCGGGACAGCCTTTGGGAGCTGTTTTTT. Translation gives CASRRDSLWELFF.

The count of this clone is one. V and J are TRBV24-1 and TRBJ2-7; a weak D match, TRBD2 (6 bases). V was shortened by 0 bases and J by 5 bases, with 10 bases between the two germline ends. Germline CDR1 and CDR2: KGHDR and SFDVKD. The CDR3 spans 14 residues. Here the CDR3 reads CATSDLRWGDEQYF. The CDR3 region has the DNA TGTGCCACCAGTGATTTGCGGTGGGGGGACGAGCAGTACTTC.

The gene calls are TRBV10-2 and TRBJ2-1; 9 bases map to TRBD2. This CDR3 is 17 amino acids long. Germline trimming cut 3 bases from V and 4 bases from J; bases unmatched to any gene: 10. Germline assignment: CDR1 WSHSY and CDR2 SAAADI. The CDR3 loop reads CASSEVRTSGFYNEQFF. The CDR3 region has the DNA TGCGCCAGCAGTGAAGTAAGAACTAGCGGGTTTTACAATGAGCAGTTCTTC.

The rearrangement links TRBV6-6 to TRBJ1-1, with TRBD1 as a possible D gene (5 bases). The V gene's germline CDR1 is MNHNY and CDR2 SVGAGI (reference sequence). The V end lost 7 bases, the J end lost 4 bases, and 25 bases lay between the germline ends. The CDR3 loop spans 17 amino acids. The CDR3 sequence: CASIRRGGESQGTEAFF. Here the CDR3 DNA reads TGTGCCAGCATTCGACGGGGGGGAGAAAGCCAAGGCACTGAAGCTTTCTTT.

This chain links TRBV12-3 or TRBV12-4 with TRBJ2-7; tentative D call: TRBD1 (5 bases). CDR3 length: 12 amino acids. The V end lost 4 bases, the J end lost 4 bases, and 8 bases lay between the germline ends. This chain's CDR3 is CASSSRGYEQYF. In DNA, the CDR3 is TGTGCCAGCAGTTCAAGGGGTTACGAGCAGTACTTC.

This chain connects TRBV18 to TRBJ1-1; D uncertain. CDR1 and CDR2 (germline): KGHSH, LQKENI. V was clipped by 1 base and J by 1 base, with 13 bases between them. The CDR3 sequence is 16 residues long. CDR3 loop: CASSPLAVRENTEAFF. DNA of the CDR3: TGTGCCAGCTCACCACTCGCCGTCCGGGAGAACACTGAAGCTTTCTTT.

This clone has a handful of counts. The CDR3 loop is CASVEAGTDNYGYTF. The DNA for the CDR3 is TGCGCCAGCGTGGAAGCCGGGACAGATAACTATGGCTACACCTTC. The chain recombines TRBV10-1 with TRBJ1-2; TRBD1 agrees at 7 bases. Looked up from germline, CDR1 is WNHNN and CDR2 is SYGVQD (reference sequence). The ends lost 8 bases at V and 1 base at J; junction bases unmatched: 10. This CDR3 comprises 15 residues.

The chain links TRBV6-5 to TRBJ2-7; D might be TRBD1 (5 bases). V was pared by 5 bases and J by 3 bases, with 14 bases between. The germline CDR1 and CDR2 sequences are MNHEY and SVGAGI. The CDR3 runs to 14 residues. This CDR3 is CASSRQGGGYEQYF. The CDR3, as DNA: TGTGCCAGCAGTCGCCAGGGTGGTGGCTACGAGCAGTACTTC.

J is TRBJ2-5 and V is TRBV18; D perhaps matches TRBD1 (6 bases). Trimming left V 4 bases short and J 5 bases short, with 23 bases between. This CDR3 has 17 amino acids. The germline V gene encodes CDR1 KGHSH and CDR2 LQKENI. CDR3 in DNA: TGTGCCAGCTCACTTGTCCGCACAGGGAGCGGTCTGGAGACCCAGTACTTC. This gives the protein CASSLVRTGSGLETQYF. Based on the CDR3 plus reference TRBV18 and TRBJ2-5, the full variable domain is NAGVMQNPRHLVRRRGQEARLRCSPMKGHSHVYWYRQLPEEGLKFMVYLQKENIIDESGMPKERFSAEFPKEGPSILRIQQVVRGDSAAYFCASSLVRTGSGLETQYFGPGTRLLVL.

The V call is TRBV2, the J call TRBJ1-5, with 10 bases fitting TRBD1. V dropped 7 bases and J dropped 6; count of bases not matched to a gene: 9. In germline, CDR1 is SNHLY, CDR2 FYNNEI. The CDR3 loop spans 15 amino acids. The CDR3 region is CASTGTGVRGQPQHF. The CDR3 nucleotides read TGTGCCAGCACCGGGACAGGGGTACGGGGTCAGCCCCAGCATTTT.